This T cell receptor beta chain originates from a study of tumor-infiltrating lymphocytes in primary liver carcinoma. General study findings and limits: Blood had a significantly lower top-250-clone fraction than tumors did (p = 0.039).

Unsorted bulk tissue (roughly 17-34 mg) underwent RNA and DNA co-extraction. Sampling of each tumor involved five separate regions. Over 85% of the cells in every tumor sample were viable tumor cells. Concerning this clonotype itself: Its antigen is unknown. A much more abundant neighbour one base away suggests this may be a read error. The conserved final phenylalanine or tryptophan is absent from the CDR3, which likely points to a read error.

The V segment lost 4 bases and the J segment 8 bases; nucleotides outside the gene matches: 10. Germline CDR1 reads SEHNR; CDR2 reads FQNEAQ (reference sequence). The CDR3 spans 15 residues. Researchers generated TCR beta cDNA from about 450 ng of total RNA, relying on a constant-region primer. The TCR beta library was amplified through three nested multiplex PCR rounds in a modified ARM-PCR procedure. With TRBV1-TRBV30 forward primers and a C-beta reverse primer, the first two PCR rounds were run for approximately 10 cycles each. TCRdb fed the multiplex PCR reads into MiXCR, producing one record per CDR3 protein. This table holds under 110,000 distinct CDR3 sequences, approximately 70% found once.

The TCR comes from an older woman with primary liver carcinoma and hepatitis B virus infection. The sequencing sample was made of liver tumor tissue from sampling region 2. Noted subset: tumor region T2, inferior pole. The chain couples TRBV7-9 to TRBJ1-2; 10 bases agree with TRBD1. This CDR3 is CASSWGQGPKQGYTI. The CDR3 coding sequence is TGTGCCAGCAGCTGGGGACAGGGGCCAAAACAAGGCTACACCATC.